These 15 T cell receptor beta chains were sequenced from one sample in a study of response to subunit inactivated influenza vaccine. TCRdb called the RT-PCR reads again in MiXCR, with one record for every CDR3 protein. The table includes about 170,000 distinct CDR3 sequences, approximately 12% detected once. The data also belong to a second study, concerning T cells expressing NK-cell markers. Per that study: Synthesis of TCR beta cDNA relied on 5'RACE template switching carrying UMIs.

The sample consisted of CD8+ T cells sorted from PBMCs, taken approximately 12 days after vaccination. Every receptor here comes from a man between 50 and 59 years old who received an inactivated influenza vaccine.

This clonotype was counted a few times. The V and J genes are TRBV5-1 and TRBJ1-2; TRBD1 matches at 7 bases. This CDR3 contains 16 residues. Losses at the gene ends were 1 base for V and 5 bases for J; bases not matched to a gene: 11. Germline CDR1 reads SGHRS; CDR2 reads YFSETQ. CDR3 loop: CASSLSATGTSYGYTF. CDR3 sequence (DNA): TGCGCCAGCAGCTTGAGCGCGACAGGGACTTCGTATGGCTACACCTTC.

This clonotype was counted between two and nine times. CDR3 nucleotides: TGTGCCAGCAGCCCGGGAGGGACAGGGGGCTCGAACACCGGGGAGCTGTTTTTT. It encodes CASSPGGTGGSNTGELFF. The gene calls are TRBV9 and TRBJ2-2; 12 positions agree with TRBD1. Germline lookup yields CDR1 SGDLS and CDR2 YYNGEE. V shed 4 bases and J 0 bases; nucleotides not matched to a gene: 7. The CDR3 is made up of 18 amino acids.

This clonotype was found once. The chain links TRBV19 to TRBJ1-1, with a possible D match to TRBD1 (5 bases). V lost 5 bases and J lost 0, with 19 bases in between. CDR1 LNHDA and CDR2 SQIVND come from the germline V gene (reference sequence). CDR3 length: 17 residues. The CDR3 coding sequence is TGTGCCAGTAGTCCCCGGGACGTATGGCAGTTGAACACTGAAGCTTTCTTT. Translating gives CASSPRDVWQLNTEAFF.

The CDR3 sequence is CSARGRGRHEQYF. DNA for the CDR3: TGCAGTGCTAGAGGCCGGGGGCGGCACGAGCAGTACTTC. The V gene is TRBV20-1, the J gene TRBJ2-7, with D tentatively TRBD1 or TRBD2 (6 bases each). The V end was cut by 1 base, the J end by 5 bases, with 12 bases between. This CDR3 is 13 amino acids long. Germline V gene sequence: CDR1 DFQATT, CDR2 SNEGSKA (reference sequence).

The chain carries TRBV6-5 and TRBJ1-1; a weak D match, TRBD1 (5 bases). Looked up from germline, CDR1 is MNHEY and CDR2 is SVGAGI. V was pared by 4 bases and J by 1 base, with 10 bases between. The CDR3 extends over 14 amino acids. CDR3 bases: TGTGCCAGCAGTTCAGGGAGAGCGAACACTGAAGCTTTCTTT. It codes for CASSSGRANTEAFF.

At least ten counts were recorded for this clonotype. V and J are TRBV6-1 and TRBJ1-1; D unclear. Trimming shortened V by 3 bases and J by 3 bases, and 8 bases separated the two germline ends. Germline loops: CDR1 MNHNS, CDR2 SASEGT. The CDR3 has 13 amino acids. Here the CDR3 DNA reads TGTGCCAGCAGTGACCGGCCAGACACTGAAGCTTTCTTT. Its protein is CASSDRPDTEAFF.

This clonotype was counted between two and nine times. The V and J genes are TRBV11-2 and TRBJ2-3; D unresolved. Per germline, CDR1 SGHAT and CDR2 FQNNGV. The V and J ends lost 2 bases and 4 bases respectively, with 4 bases between them. This CDR3 region has 12 residues. The CDR3 bases are TGTGCCAGCAGCTTATTTTCAGATACGCAGTATTTT. Encoded protein: CASSLFSDTQYF. Full variable domain (rest looked up from reference TRBV11-2 and TRBJ2-3): EAGVAQSPRYKIIEKRQSVAFWCNPISGHATLYWYQQILGQGPKLLIQFQNNGVVDDSQLPKDRFSAERLKGVDSTLKIQPAKLEDSAVYLCASSLFSDTQYFGPGTRLTVL.

DNA for the CDR3: TGTGCCAGCGCAGCGGGACATGCGGATACGCAGTATTTT. It yields the protein CASAAGHADTQYF. This chain joins TRBV12-3 or TRBV12-4 and TRBJ2-3; possible D gene TRBD2, 7 bases. Trimming shortened V by 8 bases and J by 6 bases, and 15 bases separated the two germline ends. This CDR3 has 13 residues.

This clonotype was counted many times. V usage is TRBV12-3 or TRBV12-4 and J usage is TRBJ2-7; D is ambiguous. The CDR3 has 13 residues. The V gene lost 3 bases and the J gene lost 2 bases, with 8 bases spanning the gap. In DNA, the CDR3 is TGTGCCAGCAGTTTCGTAAGGGCCTACGAGCAGTACTTC. This sequence encodes CASSFVRAYEQYF.

This clonotype was picked up one time. The genes are TRBV24-1 and TRBJ1-5; a possible D gene is TRBD1 (5 bases). V lost 5 bases and J lost 0, with 7 bases in between. CDR3 length: 14 residues. The germline gives CDR1 KGHDR, CDR2 SFDVKD. Here the CDR3 reads CATSGQHSNQPQHF. Written as DNA, the CDR3 is TGTGCCACCAGTGGACAGCATAGCAATCAGCCCCAGCATTTT.

This clonotype has only a few counts. V and J are TRBV15 and TRBJ2-1, with 7 bases aligning to TRBD2. Germline V lookup: CDR1 LNHNV, CDR2 YYDKDF (reference sequence). The trim removed 0 bases at V and 5 bases at J, leaving 7 bases unmatched. The CDR3 is 16 residues long. CDR3 nucleotide sequence: TGTGCCACCAGCAGAGATCGTGCGGCGGGGGACAATGAGCAGTTCTTC. Protein sequence: CATSRDRAAGDNEQFF.

This clonotype was picked up a small number of times. The CDR3 region is CASSTGYYNEQFF. The CDR3 DNA reads as TGTGCCAGCTCGACAGGGTACTACAATGAGCAGTTCTTC. The chain joins TRBV27 to TRBJ2-1, with 7 nucleotides matching TRBD1. Per the germline V gene, CDR1 is MNHEY and CDR2 is SMNVEV (reference sequence). The trim removed 8 bases at V and 3 bases at J, leaving 4 bases unmatched. CDR3 size: 13 residues.

This clonotype showed up just a few times. The J gene is TRBJ2-3, the V gene TRBV28, with 8 bases aligning to TRBD2. V lost 6 bases, J lost 2 bases, and 4 bases stayed unmatched. CDR3 size: 14 residues. CDR1 and CDR2 from the germline V gene are MDHEN and SYDVKM. The CDR3: CASRPAGATDTQYF. CDR3 nucleotide sequence: TGTGCCAGCAGACCAGCGGGGGCCACAGATACGCAGTATTTT.

The chain has TRBV6-2 or TRBV6-3 and TRBJ2-3; tentative D call: TRBD2 (7 bases). CDR3 length: 17 amino acids. V was cut by 0 bases and J by 3 bases, with 16 bases left in between. Germline V lookup: CDR1 MNHEY, CDR2 SVGEGT. DNA of the CDR3: TGTGCCAGCAGTTACTCGAGGGGGGAGGGGAGAACAGATACGCAGTATTTT. It codes for CASSYSRGEGRTDTQYF.

This clonotype was seen a handful of times. This chain joins TRBV7-8 and TRBJ1-1; D perhaps matches TRBD1 (6 bases). There are 12 residues in the CDR3. CDR1 SGHVS and CDR2 FQNEAQ come from the germline V gene. V was cut by 5 bases and J by 6 bases, with 10 bases left in between. This CDR3 reads CASSIGGPEAFF. CDR3 coding DNA: TGTGCCAGCAGCATAGGGGGACCTGAAGCTTTCTTT.